This is a list of T cell receptor beta chains from one sample in a study of cytomegalovirus exposure and HLA in healthy donors. This table comes from immunoSEQ multiplex PCR, and its TCRdb copy is limited to in-frame clones, with some not included. The sample carries under 150,000 clones, around 78% recorded once. Sequencing input: PBMCs. The origin of the receptors is a man in his forties in good health and CMV-seronegative. The CDR3 runs from the conserved cysteine through the conserved F or W. The D gene is left open where the match is weak. The size of a clone is reported for some rows only, either as once, few or many, or as a class for expanded clones.

D | size | J | V | DNA | CDR3
NA | NA | TRBJ1-3 | TRBV30 | TGTGCCTGGGGGGCAGCGTTTCGGACCGGAAACACCATATATTTT | CAWGAAFRTGNTIYF
NA | once | TRBJ1-3 | TRBV19 | TGTGCCAGTAGTATAGATTCAGGGCCTGGAAACACCATATATTTT | CASSIDSGPGNTIYF
NA | NA | TRBJ1-6 | TRBV18 | TGTGCCAGCTCACCTTTAACACAGAGCTATAATTCACCCCTCCACTTT | CASSPLTQSYNSPLHF
TRBD1 | NA | TRBJ1-6 | TRBV5-6 | TGTGCCAGCAGCGAGTACAGGGGTAATTCACCCCTCCACTTT | CASSEYRGNSPLHF
NA | NA | TRBJ2-3 | TRBV11-2 | TGTGCCAGCAGCTCCCGGGGGGCCACGAGCACAGATACGCAGTATTTT | CASSSRGATSTDTQYF
TRBD2 | NA | TRBJ2-7 | TRBV4-1 | TGCGCCAGCAGCCAAAACAGCGGGATCTCCTACGAGCAGTACTTC | CASSQNSGISYEQYF
NA | few | TRBJ1-4 | TRBV7-6 | TGTGCCAGCAGCTTTAGTCCGGGTGAAAAACTGTTTTTT | CASSFSPGEKLFF
NA | NA | TRBJ2-5 | TRBV7-9 | TGTGCCAGCAGCTTGGGAGACGAACGGGCCCAGACCCAGTACTTC | CASSLGDERAQTQYF
TRBD2 | NA | TRBJ2-5 | TRBV6-1 | TGTGCCAGCAGTGATAGCGGGGGGGCAGTGGGAGAGACCCAGTACTTC | CASSDSGGAVGETQYF
NA | once | TRBJ2-5 | TRBV12-5 | TGTGCTAGTGGTCAAGAGTACCAAGAGACCCAGTACTTC | CASGQEYQETQYF
NA | NA | TRBJ2-3 | TRBV5-6 | TGTGCCAGCAGCTTGGCCGAGTGGACAGATACGCAGTATTTT | CASSLAEWTDTQYF